This T cell receptor (beta chain) was captured in a study of cytomegalovirus exposure and HLA in healthy donors (dated by TCRdb to 2015 to 2018). Concerning the study at large: In an earlier analysis of some 550 of the donors, around 300 Gb of sequence data and just under 120 million unique TCR beta sequences from roughly 190 million T cells were reported. An early release covering roughly 600 HLA-typed donors comprised roughly 300 gigabases of sequencing data and around 86 million unique TCR sequences. Among the approximately 420 genotyped donors, 75% to 90% belonged to the genetic ancestry cluster associated with self-reported Caucasian donors. The aim of the study was to test whether cataloging public T cell receptors could identify signatures of past pathogen exposure. Using immunosequencing, the study profiled T cell repertoires from approximately 700 subjects and related those repertoires to cytomegalovirus serostatus. In addition to the first cohort of approximately 670 subjects, a separate validation cohort of about 120 different subjects was used. To predict cytomegalovirus infection status, the study brought together high-throughput TCR immunosequencing, statistical association of individual TCRs with disease status, and machine learning. To study patterns of TCR occurrence, a later analysis re-analyzed previously published TCR beta repertoires from 550 to 800 donors and added high-resolution HLA genotyping. Rather than drawing on any new phenotypic data, the later analysis identified candidate immune exposures from TCR beta sequences and the way those sequences occurred across donors. In an earlier analysis of 587 of the donors, high-throughput TCR beta sequencing was used to judge whether each TCR beta V gene segment behaved as functional or pseudogenic. Donor age, sex, ethnicity and CMV serostatus were collected together with the repertoire data. In a later genetic analysis, genome-wide SNP genotypes for about three fifths of the 666 donors were used, and that subset was treated as a discovery cohort. Every discovery cohort repertoire had been produced on one sequencing platform. HLA typing included class I and class II loci at four-digit resolution. Typing coverage differed by locus: A, B, C, DRB1 and DQB1 were typed in about 620-640 donors, DQA1 in 500 to 550, DPA1 in 600 to 610, and DPB1 in 472. Several DR-DQ haplotypes were handled as single units for association and clustering, since linkage in the cohort was strong. Among around 400 genotyped donors of the cohort, an average of approximately 250,000 unique TCR beta nucleotide sequences were sequenced per donor, 15% to 20% of them non-productive.

Receptor amplification or capture employed the immunoSEQ multiplex PCR assay. For the multiplex PCR, a mixture combining 60 forward primers for TCR Vbeta segments and 13 reverse primers for TCR Jbeta segments was used. A multiplex PCR assay on genomic DNA amplified the CDR3 region of rearranged TCR beta genes. The amplified TCR beta libraries were sequenced on the Illumina HiSeq System as 87-base-pair reads. In the original analysis: Across the 500 to 700 repertoires, a later analysis counted tens of millions of unique TCR beta chains, around 11 million of which were shared by at least two donors. A nearest-neighbor algorithm error-corrected the raw reads and collapsed the reads into unique sequences, merging closely related sequences to remove PCR and sequencing errors. To assign V, D and J gene segments, CDR3 sequences were aligned to IMGT reference sequences. Each retained sequence needed at least a six-nucleotide match to both a V gene segment and a J gene segment. Rearrangements were classified as productive when the CDR3 lacked stop codons and remained in frame with V and J, and all other rearrangements were classified as non-productive. Following IMGT convention, CDR3 was defined as the stretch from the second conserved V-encoded cysteine to the conserved J-encoded phenylalanine. Sequences without an unambiguous match to a single V gene segment were excluded from the earlier analysis of about 600 of the donors. In an earlier analysis of several hundred of the donors, V segments were called functional above 56.7% productive rearrangements and were called segregating when the between-donor standard deviation exceeded 5%. To diagnose cytomegalovirus status from the catalog of TCR beta chain sequences, a statistical classification framework was built. V and J gene assignment, in a later analysis, came from comparing TCR nucleotide sequences with IMGT/GENE-DB human TR gene sequences. A later analysis assigned CDR3 sequences and most-parsimonious VDJ recombination scenarios with the TCRdist pipeline. In a later analysis, each TCR beta chain was defined by its CDR3 amino acid sequence together with its V-gene family, and reads lacking a unique V-gene family were excluded. A later analysis removed 592 highly shared, low-generation-probability nucleotide sequences to deal with suspected cross-contamination and a sequencing artifact. In a later analysis, a clonal expansion index was calculated for each public chain from normalized within-repertoire ranks of inferred template counts. A later analysis computed generation probabilities with a VDJ recombination model fitted to out-of-frame rearrangements, and checked the results against IGoR. In a later analysis, hypergeometric tests were used to score TCR-TCR, TCR-HLA and TCR-CMV co-occurrence, with a repertoire-size bias correction applied to TCR pairs. In a later analysis, false discovery rates were estimated by permuting HLA or CMV assignments 20 times. In a later analysis, co-occurring TCRs were grouped using DBSCAN, with TCRdist sequence similarity added in when clustering inside HLA-allele-positive subsets. For co-occurrence clustering, repertoires with fewer than 30,000 or more than 120,000 public chains were excluded, along with five repertoires with anomalous nucleotide sharing. Not all clones reach the TCRdb copy of this immuneACCESS table, which keeps in-frame sequences only. Checked studies attribute under half of the gap to unresolved V genes and leave the rest unexplained. Clone size and V and J calls were adopted from that table, with D and trimming inferred from the DNA. Present in this sample are about 160,000 clones, roughly 79% of which were seen just once. The ten biggest clones cover 1% of the sample.

The cohort comprised approximately 700 healthy bone marrow donors. Cohort members were all nominally healthy when sampled, although unrecorded immune exposures were likely present. The donor tested CMV seronegative and was one of the 352 seronegative cohort members. A peripheral blood sample was collected from each donor, and TCR beta sequencing was performed on peripheral blood mononuclear cells. Genomic DNA extraction from the blood cell samples was performed with the Qiagen DNeasy Blood Extraction Kit. The CDR3 measures 16 amino acids from cysteine to phenylalanine. CDR3 DNA only is kept here, 48 bases in frame from base 1. Germline trimming amounts to 8 bases on V and 5 bases on J, with 11 as the count of junction bases outside the gene matches. According to the germline V gene, CDR1 reads ENHRY and CDR2 reads SYGVKD. To note about this clone: No cognate antigen has been identified for it. No qualities accompany the bases; no much larger clone lies one base away.

On the study overall, not on this receptor specifically: In an earlier analysis of about 600 of the donors, most TCR beta V segments appeared in productive rearrangements about 87% or about 30% of the time, broadly matching IMGT annotations. In vitro tests confirmed that a few of the cytomegalovirus-associated TCR beta chains recognize cytomegalovirus antigens. The cohort was sequenced for TCR beta chains only, and without alpha or paired-chain data the features that could be detected were limited. Because some donors lacked HLA typing at each locus, the association tests relied only on the typed subset. In the study, 150 to 200 TCR beta chains were listed as associated with cytomegalovirus. A later analysis associated 15,000 or so TCR beta sequences with specific HLA alleles at a false discovery rate of 0.05. A later genetic analysis associated a missense DCLRE1C variant with V-gene and J-gene trimming of TCR beta chains, and an independent cohort replicated the association. A later genetic analysis reported fewer N-insertions in productive TCRs among donors in an Asian-associated ancestry cluster than the approximately 670-donor mean. According to the authors, the approach could potentially be generalized to other disease states and immunological phenotypes. Some IMGT-functional V segments, including TRBV6-2 and TRBV6-3, could not be distinguished by the 87-base-pair reads and were therefore excluded. According to a later analysis, most CMV-associated TCR beta chains appeared to be HLA-restricted, and the HLA associations seemed to be driven largely by CMV exposure. Immune exposure information for the cohort was limited to CMV serostatus. In a later analysis, HLA-associated TCR beta chains showed more clonal expansion and lower generation probabilities than non-associated chains that were equally common. According to a later analysis, parvovirus B19, influenza, CMV and Epstein-Barr virus appeared linked to several top co-occurrence clusters. In a later analysis, TCR association rates were found to vary across HLA loci, with the most associated TCRs seen for DRB1 alleles and the fewest for HLA-C alleles. The classifier was reported to diagnose cytomegalovirus status with high specificity and sensitivity in both the original cohort and the validation cohort. The presence/absence analyses assumed that sequencing depth was roughly uniform across donors, and that assumption may not be true. Because counts were too low, fewer than 20 rarely observed V segments, including chromosome 9 orphons, were excluded from the earlier analysis of 500 to 700 of the donors. A group of highly shared sequence variants was considered likely to be a technical artifact of the sequencing pipeline. Linkage disequilibrium might explain the correlated functional status among segregating V segments, but an unknown experimental factor could not be ruled out. A further reported finding was that TCR beta sequences accurately predicted the HLA-A and HLA-B alleles for most subjects in the first cohort. Strong co-occurrence of HLA alleles, especially DR and DQ, made assigning TCR associations to individual alleles difficult. Most TCR sequences were observed very rarely across donors, whereas some public TCRs were present in many individuals.

This chain is built from TRBV10-3 and TRBJ2-1, with TRBD2 identical over 11 junction bases. What was sequenced was PBMCs. The receptor was derived from a woman between 40 and 50 years old in good health and CMV-seronegative. The DNA sequence is given as TGTGCCATCCTATCGACTAGCGGGGCCCCCCACAATGAGCAGTTCTTC. Translated, this gives CAILSTSGAPHNEQFF.